This T cell receptor beta chain was sequenced during a study of shared clonotypes between healthy human individuals. Overall study context: Donor composition was a couple of women and three men, aged 18 to 49. Per donor, CD8 memory used one plate, CD8 naive used two, CD4 memory used three and CD4 naive used three.

Each sample came from a Caucasian adult donor living in Nashville, Tennessee. This CDR3 is built from 15 residues. The ends lost 2 bases at V and 6 bases at J; junction bases unmatched: 6. Germline V lookup: CDR1 MNHEY, CDR2 SVGAGI. At least ten counts were recorded for this clone. Here immunoSEQ multiplex PCR was the method, and the copy in TCRdb shows in-frame clones only, minus some. The sample has about 120,000 clones, approximately 70% seen once. The receptor's source is a woman aged 30 to 39 in good health. Sequencing input: memory CD8+ T cells sorted from blood. Subset described: CD45RO+ cells pooled with CCR7-negative TemRA cells. The genes are TRBV6-5 and TRBJ2-7, with TRBD1 matching 11 bases. The CDR3 loop is CASSYVPDRGLEQYF. CDR3 coding DNA: TGTGCCAGCAGTTACGTGCCGGACAGGGGGCTCGAGCAGTACTTC.